Sequencing of this T cell receptor (beta chain) was carried out in a study of T cell repertoires in aging, cancer and after chemotherapy. By frequency in the sample, this clonotype is medium-sized. Rearranged V-D-J TRB sequences were amplified with a mixed TRB-A/B primer pool. Each CDR3 protein gets one entry after TCRdb re-called the multiplex PCR reads with MiXCR. The repertoire holds 870 or so distinct CDR3 sequences, with 25% as singletons. V lost 0 bases and J lost 7; bases outside the gene matches: 4. This CDR3 has 14 residues. CDR1 is SGHRS and CDR2 is YFSETQ in the germline V gene. Peripheral blood genomic DNA, not sorted cells or RNA, was the template.

What was sequenced was blood. This clonotype was obtained from a human donor with a blood cancer. The chain recombines TRBV5-1 with TRBJ2-1; 7 bases line up with TRBD2. The CDR3 here is CASSLASAGNEQFF. The CDR3 nucleotides are TGCGCCAGCAGCTTGGCTTCAGCGGGGAATGAGCAGTTCTTC.